This TCR beta chain was obtained from a study of T cell responses to AZD1222 COVID-19 vaccine. Study-level results: A reported finding is that nearly half of spike-specific TCRs target unmutated variant regions.

The V and J ends lost 1 base and 5 bases respectively, with 6 bases between them. The CDR3 spans 14 residues. Germline loops: CDR1 SEHNR, CDR2 FQNEAQ (reference sequence). A note on this clone: Antigen unknown.

Assay used: immunoSEQ multiplex PCR; TCRdb lists only in-frame clones, some missing. The sample yields about 140,000 clones, approximately 84% seen once. This chain links TRBV7-9 with TRBJ1-6; no reliable D call. The source is an adult in good health. Sequencing was performed on peripheral blood, taken on day 0 of AZD1222 vaccination. CDR3 sequence reads: CASSLGQHNSPLHF. The CDR3, as DNA: TGTGCCAGCAGCTTAGGGCAGCATAATTCACCCCTCCACTTT.